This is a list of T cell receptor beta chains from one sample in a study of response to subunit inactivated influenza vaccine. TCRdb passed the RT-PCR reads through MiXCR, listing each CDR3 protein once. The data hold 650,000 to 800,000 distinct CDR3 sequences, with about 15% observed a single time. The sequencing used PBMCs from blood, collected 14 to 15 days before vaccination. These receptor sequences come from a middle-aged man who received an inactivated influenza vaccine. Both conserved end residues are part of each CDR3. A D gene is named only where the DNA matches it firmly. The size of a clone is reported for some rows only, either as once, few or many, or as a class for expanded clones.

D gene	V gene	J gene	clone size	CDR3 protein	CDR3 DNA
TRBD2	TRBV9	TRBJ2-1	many	CASSPSGTSGYNEQFF	TGTGCCAGCAGCCCCTCCGGGACTAGCGGCTACAATGAGCAGTTCTTC
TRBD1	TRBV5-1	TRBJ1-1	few	CASSPGQVGAEAFF	TGCGCCAGCAGCCCCGGACAGGTTGGCGCTGAAGCTTTCTTT
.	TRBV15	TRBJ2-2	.	CATSRSIGIGANTGELFF	TGTGCCACCAGCAGGTCGATTGGGATAGGGGCGAACACCGGGGAGCTGTTTTTT
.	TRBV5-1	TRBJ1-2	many	CASSLESGFGYTF	TGCGCCAGCAGCTTGGAGTCAGGATTTGGCTACACCTTC
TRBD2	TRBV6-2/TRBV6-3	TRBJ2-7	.	CASSSLAASYEQYF	TGTGCCAGCAGCTCTCTAGCGGCCTCCTACGAGCAGTACTTC
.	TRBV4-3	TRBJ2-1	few	CASSQARVAEQFF	TGCGCCAGCAGCCAAGCCAGGGTGGCTGAGCAGTTCTTC
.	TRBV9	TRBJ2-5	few	CASSASPVVNQETQYF	TGTGCCAGCAGCGCGTCGCCGGTCGTGAACCAAGAGACCCAGTACTTC
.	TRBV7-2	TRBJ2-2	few	CASTQGRRVNTGELFF	TGTGCCAGCACCCAAGGTCGCCGGGTCAACACCGGGGAGCTGTTTTTT
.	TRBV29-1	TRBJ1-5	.	CSASTGNSNQPQHF	TGCAGCGCCTCGACAGGCAATAGCAATCAGCCCCAGCATTTT
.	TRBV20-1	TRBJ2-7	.	CSARLARSYEQYF	TGCAGTGCTCGCCTAGCGCGTTCCTACGAGCAGTACTTC
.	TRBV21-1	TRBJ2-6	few	CASSNTCPTDSSGANVLTF	TGTGCCAGCAGTAATACCTGCCCCACGGATAGCTCTGGGGCCAACGTCCTGACTTTC
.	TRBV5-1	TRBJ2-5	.	CASSPWWGAIGETQYF	TGCGCCAGCAGCCCCTGGTGGGGGGCTATTGGAGAGACCCAGTACTTC
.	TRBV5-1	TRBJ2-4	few	CASSQGSKNIQYF	TGCGCCAGCAGCCAGGGGTCCAAAAACATTCAGTACTTC
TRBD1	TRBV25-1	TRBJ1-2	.	CASSRGDSSYGYTF	TGTGCCAGCAGCCGGGGGGACAGCTCCTATGGCTACACCTTC
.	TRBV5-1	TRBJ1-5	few	CASSFDGNSNQPQHF	TGCGCCAGCAGCTTCGACGGAAATAGCAATCAGCCCCAGCATTTT
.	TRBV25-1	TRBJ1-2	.	CASSEDGRYGYTF	TGTGCCAGCAGTGAAGACGGGCGATATGGCTACACCTTC
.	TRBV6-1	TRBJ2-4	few	CASSTSGYQAKNIQYF	TGTGCCAGCAGTACGTCAGGTTATCAAGCCAAAAACATTCAGTACTTC
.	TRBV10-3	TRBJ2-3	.	CAISTSMSTDTQYF	TGTGCCATCAGTACATCTATGAGCACAGATACGCAGTATTTT
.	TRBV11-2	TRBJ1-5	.	CASSPVRGYSNQPQHF	TGTGCCAGCAGCCCAGTAAGGGGATATAGCAATCAGCCCCAGCATTTT
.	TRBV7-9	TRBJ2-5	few	CASSLEPRSTQYF	TGTGCCAGCAGCTTAGAACCCCGCTCCACCCAGTACTTC
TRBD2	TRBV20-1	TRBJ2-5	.	CSARDIFGLGQEETQYF	TGCAGTGCTAGAGATATCTTTGGACTAGGTCAGGAAGAGACCCAGTACTTC
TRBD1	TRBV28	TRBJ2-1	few	CASSSGQGWHNEQFF	TGTGCCAGCAGTTCCGGACAGGGATGGCACAATGAGCAGTTCTTC
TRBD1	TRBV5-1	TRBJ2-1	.	CASSQGDRSSYNEQFF	TGCGCCAGCAGCCAGGGGGACAGGAGCTCCTACAATGAGCAGTTCTTC
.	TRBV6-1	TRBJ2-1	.	CASSEGVGEQFF	TGTGCCAGCAGTGAAGGGGTCGGTGAGCAGTTCTTC
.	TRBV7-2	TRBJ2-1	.	CASSRQDPGHEQFF	TGTGCCAGCAGCAGACAGGACCCGGGGCATGAGCAGTTCTTC
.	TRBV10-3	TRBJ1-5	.	CAISAGVGGNQPQHF	TGTGCCATCAGTGCGGGGGTTGGTGGCAATCAGCCCCAGCATTTT
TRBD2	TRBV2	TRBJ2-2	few	CASRGLAGKTGELFF	TGTGCCAGCAGGGGACTAGCGGGTAAAACCGGGGAGCTGTTTTTT
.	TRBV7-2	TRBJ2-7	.	CASSPGRNSYEQYF	TGTGCCAGCAGTCCGGGACGGAACTCCTACGAGCAGTACTTC
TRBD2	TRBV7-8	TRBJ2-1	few	CASSTKLAGYRNEQFF	TGTGCCAGCAGCACCAAACTAGCGGGGTATCGCAATGAGCAGTTCTTC
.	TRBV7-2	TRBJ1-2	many	CASSPRADYGYTF	TGTGCCAGCAGCCCGAGGGCAGACTATGGCTACACCTTC
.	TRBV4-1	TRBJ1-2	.	CASSQEKVGYGYTF	TGCGCCAGCAGCCAAGAAAAGGTCGGCTATGGCTACACCTTC
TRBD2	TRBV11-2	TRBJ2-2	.	CASSSSDLAAKNTGELFF	TGTGCCAGCAGCTCGAGCGACCTAGCGGCAAAGAACACCGGGGAGCTGTTTTTT
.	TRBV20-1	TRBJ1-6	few	CSARVWAGDNSPLHF	TGCAGTGCTAGAGTTTGGGCAGGGGATAATTCACCCCTCCACTTT
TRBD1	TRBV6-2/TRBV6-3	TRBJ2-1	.	CASSRAGTGGWGEQFF	TGTGCCAGCAGCCGAGCCGGGACAGGGGGCTGGGGTGAGCAGTTCTTC
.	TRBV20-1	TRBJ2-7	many	CSAPKPRDWINYEQYF	TGCAGTGCCCCGAAACCCCGGGACTGGATTAACTACGAGCAGTACTTC
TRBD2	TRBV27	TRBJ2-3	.	CASSKWAGGLDTQYF	TGTGCCAGCAGCAAATGGGCGGGAGGTCTTGATACGCAGTATTTT
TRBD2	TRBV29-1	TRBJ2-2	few	CSVQDGGDTGELFF	TGCAGCGTCCAGGACGGGGGGGACACCGGGGAGCTGTTTTTT
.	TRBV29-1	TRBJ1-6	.	CSVGVGDNSPLHF	TGCAGCGTTGGAGTAGGGGATAATTCACCCCTCCACTTT
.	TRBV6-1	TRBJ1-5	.	CASSELRGNQPQHF	TGTGCCAGCAGTGAATTAAGGGGCAATCAGCCCCAGCATTTT
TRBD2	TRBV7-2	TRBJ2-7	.	CASSYGLAGVDEQYF	TGTGCCAGCAGCTACGGACTAGCGGGAGTCGACGAGCAGTACTTC
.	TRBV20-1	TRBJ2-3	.	CSSSLGEVSTDTQYF	TGCAGTTCCTCCCTCGGGGAGGTGAGCACAGATACGCAGTATTTT
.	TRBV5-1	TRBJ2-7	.	CASSLSGELLYEQYF	TGCGCCAGCAGCTTGTCTGGCGAGTTACTTTACGAGCAGTACTTC
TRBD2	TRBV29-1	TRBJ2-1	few	CSGGLAGGWQFF	TGCAGCGGGGGACTAGCGGGAGGATGGCAGTTCTTC
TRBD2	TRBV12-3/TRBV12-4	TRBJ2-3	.	CASSFAGGIDTQYF	TGTGCCAGCAGTTTCGCGGGGGGCATAGATACGCAGTATTTT
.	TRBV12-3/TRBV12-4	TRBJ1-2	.	CASSLIMGDGYTF	TGTGCCAGCAGTTTAATCATGGGGGATGGCTACACCTTC
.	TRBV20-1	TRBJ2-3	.	CSASLAVGGTQYF	TGCAGTGCTAGCCTAGCGGTAGGGGGCACGCAGTATTTT
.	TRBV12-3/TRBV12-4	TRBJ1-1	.	CASNTLGVNTEAFF	TGTGCCAGCAACACATTGGGCGTGAACACTGAAGCTTTCTTT
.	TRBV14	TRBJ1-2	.	CASSQDRGASYTF	TGTGCCAGCAGCCAAGATCGAGGGGCTAGCTACACCTTC
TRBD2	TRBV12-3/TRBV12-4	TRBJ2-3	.	CASTTSGGDTQYF	TGTGCCAGTACGACTAGCGGGGGAGATACGCAGTATTTT
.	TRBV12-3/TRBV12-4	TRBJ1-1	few	CASSHRPAGDTEAFF	TGTGCCAGCAGTCACCGGCCTGCGGGGGACACTGAAGCTTTCTTT
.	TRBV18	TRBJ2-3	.	CASSEGLDSTDTQYF	TGTGCCAGCTCCGAAGGACTTGATAGCACAGATACGCAGTATTTT
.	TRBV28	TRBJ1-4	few	CASSFVRGVVSYEKLFF	TGTGCCAGCAGTTTTGTGCGGGGAGTTGTCTCGTATGAAAAACTGTTTTTT
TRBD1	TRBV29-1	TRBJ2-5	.	CSVGGQGGETQYF	TGCAGCGTGGGCGGACAGGGTGGGGAGACCCAGTACTTC
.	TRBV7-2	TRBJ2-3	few	CASSLVRGSDTQYF	TGTGCCAGCAGCTTAGTTCGGGGATCAGATACGCAGTATTTT
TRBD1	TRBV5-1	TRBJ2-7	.	CASSTGTGRYEQYF	TGCGCCAGCAGCACAGGGACAGGTCGCTACGAGCAGTACTTC